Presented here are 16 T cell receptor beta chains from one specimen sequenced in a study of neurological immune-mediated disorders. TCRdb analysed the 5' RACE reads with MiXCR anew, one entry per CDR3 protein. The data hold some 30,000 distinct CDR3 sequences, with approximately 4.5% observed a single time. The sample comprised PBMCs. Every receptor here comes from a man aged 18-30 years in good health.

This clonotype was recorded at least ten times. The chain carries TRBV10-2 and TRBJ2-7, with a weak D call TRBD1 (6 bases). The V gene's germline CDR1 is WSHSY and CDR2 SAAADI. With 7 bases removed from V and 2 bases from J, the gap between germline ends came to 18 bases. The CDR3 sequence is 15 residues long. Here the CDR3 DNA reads TGCGCCAGCACCCCCACCAGGGGTACGGCCTACGAGCAGTACTTC. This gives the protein CASTPTRGTAYEQYF.

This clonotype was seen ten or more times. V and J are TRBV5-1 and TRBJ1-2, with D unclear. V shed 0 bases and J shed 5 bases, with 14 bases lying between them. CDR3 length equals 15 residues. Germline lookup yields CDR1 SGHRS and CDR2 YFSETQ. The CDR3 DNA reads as TGCGCCAGCAGCTTGGCCGAAACCCCCCGATATGGCTACACCTTC. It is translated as CASSLAETPRYGYTF. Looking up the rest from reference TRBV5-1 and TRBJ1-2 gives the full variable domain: KAGVTQTPRYLIKTRGQQVTLSCSPISGHRSVSWYQQTPGQGLQFLFEYFSETQRNKGNFPGRFSGRQFSNSRSEMNVSTLELGDSALYLCASSLAETPRYGYTFGSGTRLTVV.

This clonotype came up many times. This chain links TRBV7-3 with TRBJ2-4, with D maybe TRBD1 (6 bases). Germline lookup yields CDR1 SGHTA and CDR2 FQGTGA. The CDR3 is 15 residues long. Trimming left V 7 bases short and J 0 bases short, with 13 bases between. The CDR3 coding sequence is TGTGCCAGCAATCAGACAGGAATAGCCAAAAACATTCAGTACTTC. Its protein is CASNQTGIAKNIQYF.

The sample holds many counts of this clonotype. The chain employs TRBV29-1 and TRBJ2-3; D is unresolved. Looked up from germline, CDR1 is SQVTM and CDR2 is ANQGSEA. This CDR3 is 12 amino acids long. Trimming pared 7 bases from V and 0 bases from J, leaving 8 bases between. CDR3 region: CSATPSTDTQYF. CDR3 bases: TGCAGCGCGACCCCCAGCACAGATACGCAGTATTTT.

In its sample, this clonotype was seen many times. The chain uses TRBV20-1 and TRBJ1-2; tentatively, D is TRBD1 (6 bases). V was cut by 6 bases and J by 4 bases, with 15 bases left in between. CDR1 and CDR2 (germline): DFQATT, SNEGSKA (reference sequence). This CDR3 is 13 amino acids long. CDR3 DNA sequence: TGCAGTGCCCCAGACAGGACCCCCTATGGCTACACCTTC. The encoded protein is CSAPDRTPYGYTF.

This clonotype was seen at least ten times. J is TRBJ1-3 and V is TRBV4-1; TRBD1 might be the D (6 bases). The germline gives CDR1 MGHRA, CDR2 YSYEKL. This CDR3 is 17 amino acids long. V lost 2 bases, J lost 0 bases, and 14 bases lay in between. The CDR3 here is CASSQRTATISGNTIYF. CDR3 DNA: TGCGCCAGCAGCCAAAGGACAGCCACAATCTCTGGAAACACCATATATTTT.

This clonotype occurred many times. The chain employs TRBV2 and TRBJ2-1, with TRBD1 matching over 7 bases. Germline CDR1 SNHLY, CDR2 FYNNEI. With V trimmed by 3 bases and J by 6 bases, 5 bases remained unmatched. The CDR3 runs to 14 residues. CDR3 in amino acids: CASSEDTGANEQFF. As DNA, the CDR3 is TGTGCCAGCAGTGAGGACACAGGGGCCAATGAGCAGTTCTTC.

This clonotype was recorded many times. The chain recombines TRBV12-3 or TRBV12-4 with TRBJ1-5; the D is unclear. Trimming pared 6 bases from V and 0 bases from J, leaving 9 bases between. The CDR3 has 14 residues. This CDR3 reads CASSRDFSNQPQHF. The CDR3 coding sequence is TGTGCCAGCAGCCGGGATTTTAGCAATCAGCCCCAGCATTTT.

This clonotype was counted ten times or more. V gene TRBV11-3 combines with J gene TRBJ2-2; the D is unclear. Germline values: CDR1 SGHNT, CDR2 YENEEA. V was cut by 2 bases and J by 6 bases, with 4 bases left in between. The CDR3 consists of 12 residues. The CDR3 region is CASSLSAGELFF. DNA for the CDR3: TGTGCCAGCAGCTTAAGTGCCGGGGAGCTGTTTTTT.

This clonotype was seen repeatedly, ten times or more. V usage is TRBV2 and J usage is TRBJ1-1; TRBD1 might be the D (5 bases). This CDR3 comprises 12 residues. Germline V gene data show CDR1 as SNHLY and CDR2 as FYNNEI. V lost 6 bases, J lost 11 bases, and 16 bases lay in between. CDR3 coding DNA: TGTGCCAGCAGGTGGGACGGACCCCAGGCTTTCTTT. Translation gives CASRWDGPQAFF.

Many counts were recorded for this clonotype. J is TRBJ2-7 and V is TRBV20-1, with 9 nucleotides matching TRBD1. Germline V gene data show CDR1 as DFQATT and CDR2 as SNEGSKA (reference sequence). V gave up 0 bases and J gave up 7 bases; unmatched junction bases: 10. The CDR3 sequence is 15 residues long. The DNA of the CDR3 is TGCAGTGCTAGAGATCCTAGGACAGGGGCTGATGAGCAGTACTTC. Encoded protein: CSARDPRTGADEQYF.

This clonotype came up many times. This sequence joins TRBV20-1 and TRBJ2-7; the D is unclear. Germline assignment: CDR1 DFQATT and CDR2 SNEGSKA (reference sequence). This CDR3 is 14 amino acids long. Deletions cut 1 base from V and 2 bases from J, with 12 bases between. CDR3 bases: TGCAGTGCTAGAGGAGTGAGAGAAACCTACGAGCAGTACTTC. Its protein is CSARGVRETYEQYF.

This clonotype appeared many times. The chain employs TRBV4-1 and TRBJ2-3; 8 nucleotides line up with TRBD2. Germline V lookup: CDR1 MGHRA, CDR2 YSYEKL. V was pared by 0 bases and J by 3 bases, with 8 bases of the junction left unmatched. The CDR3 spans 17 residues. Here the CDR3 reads CASSQDRGGIVTDTQYF. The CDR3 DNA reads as TGCGCCAGCAGCCAAGATCGGGGGGGGATTGTGACAGATACGCAGTATTTT.

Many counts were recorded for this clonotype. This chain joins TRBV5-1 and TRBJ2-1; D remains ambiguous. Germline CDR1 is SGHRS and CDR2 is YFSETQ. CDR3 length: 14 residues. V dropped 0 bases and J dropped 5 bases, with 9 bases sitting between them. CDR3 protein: CASSLGSGNNEQFF. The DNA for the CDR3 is TGCGCCAGCAGCTTGGGGTCAGGCAACAATGAGCAGTTCTTC. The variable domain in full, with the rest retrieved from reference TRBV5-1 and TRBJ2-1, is KAGVTQTPRYLIKTRGQQVTLSCSPISGHRSVSWYQQTPGQGLQFLFEYFSETQRNKGNFPGRFSGRQFSNSRSEMNVSTLELGDSALYLCASSLGSGNNEQFFGPGTRLTVL.

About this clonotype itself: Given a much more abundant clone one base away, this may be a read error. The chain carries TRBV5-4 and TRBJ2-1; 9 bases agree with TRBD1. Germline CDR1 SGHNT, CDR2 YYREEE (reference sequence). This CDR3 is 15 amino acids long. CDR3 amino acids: CARSLDRGIYNEQFF. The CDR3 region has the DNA TGTGCCAGAAGCTTAGACAGGGGGATCTACAATGAGCAGTTCTTC.

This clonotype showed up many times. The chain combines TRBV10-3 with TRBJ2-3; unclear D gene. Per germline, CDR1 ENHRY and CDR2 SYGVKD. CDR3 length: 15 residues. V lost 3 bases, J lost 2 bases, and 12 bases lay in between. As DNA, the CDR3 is TGTGCCATCAGTGAATGGCAAGGAGACACAGATACGCAGTATTTT. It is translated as CAISEWQGDTDTQYF.